A single TCR beta chain is shown here with its context. What was amplified from RNA transcripts were TCR beta CDR3 regions. When the TCR CDR3 underwent first-round RT-PCR, the HTBI primer set was used. TCRdb reprocessed the multiplex PCR reads with MiXCR, giving one entry per CDR3 protein. The data contain hundreds of thousands of distinct CDR3 sequences, 38% of them singletons. These patients, aged 18 to 65, had recently diagnosed hyperthyroidism lasting under 2 months. In making diagnoses, clinical symptoms, serum thyroxine and TRAb, thyroid ultrasound and orbital computed tomography were all used. Around 10 ml fresh peripheral blood yielded the PBMCs. The CDR3 is 14 amino acids. Trimming shortened V by 6 bases and J by 5 bases, and 16 bases separated the two germline ends. This specimen comes from a study of T cells in Graves' hyperthyroidism and ophthalmopathy.

The sample taken for sequencing was blood. This rearrangement joins TRBV12-3 or TRBV12-4 to TRBJ1-1; TRBD1 might be the D (5 bases). The clonotype comes from a man younger than 35 with Graves' hyperthyroidism. CDR3 bases: TGTGCCAGCAGAACCGGGACTCTTGAAACTGAAGCTTTCTTT. This codes for CASRTGTLETEAFF.